This T cell receptor (beta chain) was sequenced for a study of cytomegalovirus exposure and HLA in healthy donors. The overall study: In an earlier analysis, around 100 million unique TCR beta sequences were found from 150 million to 200 million T cells.

On this clone itself: As yet, its antigen is unknown.

Germline values: CDR1 MNHEY, CDR2 SVGAGI. The CDR3 length is 15 residues. V was cut by 4 bases and J by 1 base, with 12 bases left in between. Broader study findings: V- and J-gene trimming in TCR beta was tied to a missense DCLRE1C variant by an analysis performed later.

Vbeta (60) and Jbeta (13) primers were used in the PCR. In the original analysis: In a later analysis, approximately 80 million unique TCR beta chains included roughly 11 million shared by two or more donors. Method: immunoSEQ multiplex PCR; TCRdb's copy keeps in-frame clones and lacks some. D and trimming were read from the DNA, whereas the V and J calls and clone size are those reported in that table. The top ten hold 6% of the sample, which has approximately 220,000 clones, about 80% seen once. The receptor comes from a man aged 40-50 years in good health and CMV-seropositive. Input material: PBMCs. The V call is TRBV6-5, the J call TRBJ2-3; unclear D gene. As DNA, the CDR3 is TGTGCCAGCAGTTCCTCCCCCGTCGGCACAGATACGCAGTATTTT. It yields the protein CASSSSPVGTDTQYF.